This entry describes one T cell receptor beta chain. The antigen remains undetermined. Indicated time point: sample taken at primary tumor resection. Unsorted whole RNA samples from tumor, nontumor lung or frozen PBMC were sequenced. The sample belongs to a study of spatial heterogeneity in lung cancer. Study overall: In the raw reads, each unique TCR and UMI combination was present more than ten times on average.

TCRdb re-analysed the 5' RACE reads in MiXCR, keeping a single row per CDR3 protein. The data show about 10,000 distinct CDR3 sequences, under 8.5% seen once. Study-level results: Counts of expanded alpha and beta TCRs within tumors tracked the tumor nonsynonymous mutation count.

The CDR3 runs to 15 residues. V was pared by 1 base and J by 0 bases, with 4 bases of the junction left unmatched. Germline CDR1 and CDR2: DFQATT and SNEGSKA (reference sequence). This sequence originates from a male donor with early-stage non-small cell lung cancer. The gene calls are TRBV20-1 and TRBJ2-5, with 8 bases aligning to TRBD1. Specimen: lung tumor tissue, collected at surgery. DNA of the CDR3: TGCAGTGCTAGAGCCACAGGGGGTAACCAAGAGACCCAGTACTTC. Translating gives CSARATGGNQETQYF.